The 7 T cell receptor beta chains below were found in one sample sequenced in a study of blood T cell repertoires in COVID-19 (dated by TCRdb to about 2020). Libraries were made using the immunoSEQ multiplex PCR assay. TCRdb took this table from immuneACCESS and kept in-frame rearrangements with V and J called. Such tables lack part of the clones; where checked against another copy, unresolved V genes explain under half of the gap, and the rest is unexplained. This sample comprises some 220,000 clones, roughly 90% of them detected only once. In total, the top ten clones hold less than 4.5% of the sample. Material for sequencing was PBMCs or T cells enriched from blood (not recorded which). The receptors were sampled from a woman between 40 and 55 years old with acute COVID-19.

The chain combines TRBV7-9 with TRBJ1-2; D gene ambiguous. The V and J ends lost 4 bases and 7 bases respectively, with 16 bases between them. The CDR3 runs to 14 residues. Germline CDR1 reads SEHNR; CDR2 reads FQNEAQ (reference sequence). The CDR3 nucleotides read TGTGCCAGCAGCTCCGCGGGAGCAGTTCGTGGCTACACCTTC. Translation: CASSSAGAVRGYTF. The full variable domain, with the rest looked up from reference TRBV7-9 and TRBJ1-2, is DTGVSQNPRHKITKRGQNVTFRCDPISEHNRLYWYRQTLGQGPEFLTYFQNEAQLEKSRLLSDRFSAERPKGSFSTLEIQRTEQGDSAMYLCASSSAGAVRGYTFGSGTRLTVV.

This sequence joins TRBV2 and TRBJ2-1; 8 bases agree with TRBD1. Germline V CDR1 and CDR2: SNHLY, FYNNEI. V trimming: 5 bases; J trimming: 4 bases; junction bases outside the gene matches: 7. The CDR3 is made up of 15 amino acids. CDR3 in amino acids: CASSKNRGRYNEQFF. Here the CDR3 DNA reads TGTGCCAGCAGTAAGAACAGGGGGAGGTACAATGAGCAGTTCTTC.

The count of this clone is one. The V gene is TRBV7-8, the J gene TRBJ1-3; perhaps TRBD1 as D (6 bases). Between the trimmed V and J ends, which lost 6 bases and 4 bases, there was a span of 16 bases. The CDR3 sequence is 15 residues long. Germline V gene lookup returns CDR1 SGHVS and CDR2 FQNEAQ. Written as DNA, the CDR3 is TGTGCCAGCAGTCCACAGGGTTCTCCAGGAAACACCATATATTTT. Residues: CASSPQGSPGNTIYF. The variable domain in full, with the rest retrieved from reference TRBV7-8 and TRBJ1-3, is GAGVSQSPRYKVAKRGQDVALRCDPISGHVSLFWYQQALGQGPEFLTYFQNEAQLDKSGLPSDRFFAERPEGSVSTLKIQRTQQEDSAVYLCASSPQGSPGNTIYFGEGSWLTVV.

This sequence joins TRBV19 and TRBJ1-1, with TRBD1 identical over 8 bases. V lost 3 bases and J lost 0; bases outside the gene matches: 3. CDR1 is LNHDA and CDR2 is SQIVND in the germline V gene (reference sequence). CDR3 length: 15 amino acids. DNA of the CDR3: TGTGCCAGTAGTATGGCAGGGGGCTTGAACACTGAAGCTTTCTTT. Protein product: CASSMAGGLNTEAFF.

The chain uses TRBV6-5 and TRBJ1-2; TRBD1 matches 7 bases. The CDR3 is 12 residues long. Germline CDR1 and CDR2: MNHEY and SVGAGI. J lost 8 bases, V lost 6 bases, and 6 bases had no gene match. CDR3 protein: CASRAGGNGYTF. CDR3 coding DNA: TGTGCCAGCAGAGCAGGGGGTAACGGCTACACCTTC.

The rearrangement joins TRBV7-8 to TRBJ1-1; a weak D match, TRBD1 (5 bases). V was clipped by 4 bases and J by 7 bases, with 22 bases between them. The CDR3 runs 16 residues. Germline V gene lookup returns CDR1 SGHVS and CDR2 FQNEAQ. The CDR3 DNA reads as TGTGCCAGCAGCTCCTCAGCAGGGAGGGGCGGCCGTGAAGCTTTCTTT. Encoded protein: CASSSSAGRGGREAFF.

This clone has a single count. The rearrangement uses TRBV11-2 and TRBJ1-2; 7 nucleotides align to TRBD1. The ends lost 4 bases at V and 5 bases at J; junction bases unmatched: 7. From germline, CDR1 is SGHAT and CDR2 FQNNGV. This CDR3 is built from 14 residues. CDR3 residues: CASSWDGTEYGYTF. CDR3 bases: TGTGCCAGCAGCTGGGATGGGACAGAATATGGCTACACCTTC.